One sample yielded the 30 T cell receptor beta chains listed below, sequenced in a study of T cells in localized non-small cell lung cancer. Using immunoSEQ multiplex PCR, the repertoire was profiled, and TCRdb retains in-frame clones only, with some absent. The sample records under 15,000 clones, about 28% being singletons. This sample comprised lung tumor tissue, obtained before any cancer treatment. These receptors all stem from a female donor of 60 years or more with stage I lung adenocarcinoma.

The chain recombines TRBV9 with TRBJ2-1; weak D call: TRBD2 (5 bases). CDR1 and CDR2 from the germline V gene are SGDLS and YYNGEE. V was trimmed by 0 bases and J by 5 bases, leaving 12 bases between them. This CDR3 region has 15 residues. The CDR3 region is CASSVGTLGNNEQFF. The DNA for the CDR3 is TGTGCCAGCAGCGTAGGGACTTTAGGGAACAATGAGCAGTTCTTC.

V and J are TRBV14 and TRBJ2-5; D might be TRBD1 (6 bases). The CDR3 sequence is 15 residues long. V gave up 5 bases and J gave up 5 bases, with 18 bases separating them. CDR1 SGHDN and CDR2 FVKESK come from the germline V gene. CDR3 sequence reads: CASSYLQGWVETQYF. The CDR3 DNA reads TGTGCCAGCAGCTATTTACAGGGATGGGTGGAGACCCAGTACTTC.

This clone was detected a few times. The chain combines TRBV9 with TRBJ1-1, with 7 bases identical to TRBD1. V gave up 1 base and J gave up 1 base; unmatched junction bases: 1. Per the germline V gene, CDR1 is SGDLS and CDR2 is YYNGEE. The CDR3 runs to 14 residues. The CDR3 coding sequence is TGTGCCAGCAGCGTAAGGGACAGGAACACTGAAGCTTTCTTT. As protein: CASSVRDRNTEAFF.

Concerning this clone itself: The sample carries other DNA sequences with the same CDR3. The V gene is TRBV30, the J gene TRBJ1-1; D gene ambiguous. The CDR3 loop spans 14 amino acids. Germline loops: CDR1 GTSNPN, CDR2 SVGIG (reference sequence). V lost 2 bases and J 1 base, leaving 11 bases between the germline ends. The CDR3: CAWSTQTPNTEAFF. CDR3 sequence (DNA): TGTGCCTGGAGTACCCAGACACCGAACACTGAAGCTTTCTTT.

This clone was seen more than once but under ten times. The rearrangement joins TRBV15 to TRBJ2-1; D is unclear. The ends were cut back, 0 bases at V and 0 bases at J, with 12 bases in the middle. This CDR3 region has 17 residues. Germline assignment: CDR1 LNHNV and CDR2 YYDKDF (reference sequence). CDR3 bases: TGTGCCACCAGCAGAGATAGGTGGGCTAGCTCCTACAATGAGCAGTTCTTC. This gives the protein CATSRDRWASSYNEQFF.

The chain uses TRBV19 and TRBJ1-2; TRBD1 matches 7 bases. The CDR3 totals 13 residues. Losses at the gene ends were 9 bases for V and 3 bases for J; bases not matched to a gene: 7. Per germline, CDR1 LNHDA and CDR2 SQIVND (reference sequence). CDR3 nucleotide sequence: TGTGCCAGCCGGCTTACAGGGGACTATGGCTACACCTTC. Translating it yields CASRLTGDYGYTF. The full variable domain, rest sourced from reference TRBV19 and TRBJ1-2, is DGGITQSPKYLFRKEGQNVTLSCEQNLNHDAMYWYRQDPGQGLRLIYYSQIVNDFQKGDIAEGYSVSREKKESFPLTVTSAQKNPTAFYLCASRLTGDYGYTFGSGTRLTVV.

By share, this clone ranks as medium-sized. The chain carries TRBV11-3 and TRBJ2-3; either TRBD1 or TRBD2 may supply D (5 bases each). Germline-derived CDR1 and CDR2 are SGHNT and YENEEA. V was trimmed by 5 bases and J by 3 bases, leaving 12 bases between them. The CDR3 has 14 amino acids. The CDR3 nucleotides read TGTGCCAGCAGCCGGACACTAGAGACAGATACGCAGTATTTT. Its translation: CASSRTLETDTQYF.

Many counts were recorded for this clone. V usage is TRBV7-4 and J usage is TRBJ2-7; TRBD2 matches at 8 bases. Germline V gene sequence: CDR1 SGHVT, CDR2 SQSDAQ. The CDR3 has 13 amino acids. The V and J ends lost 0 bases and 8 bases, in that order; junction bases with no gene match: 3. The CDR3 bases are TGTGCCAGCAGCTTAGCGGGACTAGAAAAGCAGTACTTC. Translating gives CASSLAGLEKQYF.

Only a few counts were recorded for this clone. The rearrangement joins TRBV11-3 to TRBJ1-3; D gene unclear. The germline CDR1 and CDR2 sequences are SGHNT and YENEEA. The CDR3 has 14 residues. V dropped 4 bases and J dropped 2 bases, with 9 bases sitting between them. CDR3 DNA sequence: TGTGCCAGCAGCTCCTGGGGTCCTGGAAACACCATATATTTT. Translation: CASSSWGPGNTIYF.

This clone was seen a handful of times. The CDR3 DNA reads TGTGCCAGCAGTTCGGACAATTTTGGAAACACCATATATTTT. Residues: CASSSDNFGNTIYF. V and J are TRBV11-3 and TRBJ1-3, with TRBD1 as a possible D gene (5 bases). Germline CDR1 SGHNT, CDR2 YENEEA. V was shortened by 6 bases and J by 3 bases, with 12 bases between the two germline ends. The CDR3 sequence is 14 residues long.

This clone was counted a few times. The chain combines TRBV6-8 with TRBJ2-1, with TRBD2 matching 7 bases. The germline gives CDR1 MNHGY, CDR2 SAAAGT. This CDR3 spans 14 amino acids. Trimming cost V 6 bases and J 16 bases; bases outside gene matches: 18. The CDR3 loop reads CASRPPGGGRCEFF. The CDR3 nucleotides are TGTGCCAGCAGGCCGCCGGGAGGCGGGAGATGTGAATTCTTC.

The rearrangement links TRBV11-3 to TRBJ1-1; no firm D call. V dropped 0 bases and J dropped 0 bases, with 8 bases sitting between them. The length of the CDR3 is 15 residues. Per the germline V gene, CDR1 is SGHNT and CDR2 is YENEEA. Here the CDR3 reads CASSLDAGLNTEAFF. The CDR3 DNA reads as TGTGCCAGCAGCTTAGACGCCGGATTGAACACTGAAGCTTTCTTT. Combining the CDR3 with reference TRBV11-3 and TRBJ1-1 gives the whole variable domain EAGVVQSPRYKIIEKKQPVAFWCNPISGHNTLYWYLQNLGQGPELLIRYENEEAVDDSQLPKDRFSAERLKGVDSTLKIQPAELGDSAVYLCASSLDAGLNTEAFFGQGTRLTVV.

This chain joins TRBV30 and TRBJ2-7; D not certain. This CDR3 contains 11 residues. V shed 4 bases and J shed 3 bases, with 7 bases lying between them. Germline CDR1 is GTSNPN and CDR2 is SVGIG (reference sequence). CDR3 in DNA: TGTGCCTGGAATTTAGGCTACGAGCAGTACTTC. Its translation: CAWNLGYEQYF.

V is TRBV30 and J is TRBJ2-2; TRBD2 aligns across 7 bases. Germline V gene data show CDR1 as GTSNPN and CDR2 as SVGIG (reference sequence). This CDR3 region has 13 residues. Germline trimming cut 4 bases from V and 7 bases from J; bases unmatched to any gene: 6. Here the CDR3 reads CAWTGTTDGELFF. CDR3 coding DNA: TGTGCCTGGACCGGGACTACTGACGGGGAGCTGTTTTTT.

The rearrangement joins TRBV6-8 to TRBJ1-4; a possible D gene is TRBD1 (6 bases). The CDR3 sequence is 14 residues long. In germline, CDR1 is MNHGY, CDR2 SAAAGT. With 2 bases removed from V and 7 bases from J, the gap between germline ends came to 11 bases. CDR3 sequence reads: CASSYRGGGEKLFF. The DNA for the CDR3 is TGTGCCAGCAGTTACAGGGGAGGGGGTGAAAAACTGTTTTTT.

V gene TRBV19 combines with J gene TRBJ2-5; D perhaps matches TRBD2 (6 bases). V was clipped by 5 bases and J by 0 bases, with 19 bases between them. The CDR3 length is 17 residues. Looked up from germline, CDR1 is LNHDA and CDR2 is SQIVND (reference sequence). CDR3 in DNA: TGTGCCAGTAGTCGTGTGGTTAGCGGTACAGACCAAGAGACCCAGTACTTC. This encodes CASSRVVSGTDQETQYF.

By share, this clone counts as medium-sized. This chain uses TRBV9 with TRBJ2-7, with D perhaps TRBD1 (5 bases). The CDR3 is 15 residues long. Germline V gene data show CDR1 as SGDLS and CDR2 as YYNGEE. The ends were cut back, 0 bases at V and 6 bases at J, with 16 bases in the middle. For the CDR3, the DNA is TGTGCCAGCAGCGTAGGGTGGGGCCCAGATGCCGAGCAGTACTTC. Its protein is CASSVGWGPDAEQYF.

The chain couples TRBV29-1 to TRBJ2-1; D unresolved. Germline V gene sequence: CDR1 SQVTM, CDR2 ANQGSEA. Trimming removed 8 bases at V and 12 bases at J, with 23 bases between. The CDR3 covers 13 residues. CDR3 residues: CSYYQYGFPGQFF. DNA of the CDR3: TGCAGCTACTACCAATACGGGTTCCCGGGGCAGTTCTTC.

The chain links TRBV28 to TRBJ1-1; weak D call: TRBD1 (6 bases). Germline V gene sequence: CDR1 MDHEN, CDR2 SYDVKM. This CDR3 is 15 amino acids long. Between the trimmed V and J ends, which lost 8 bases and 1 base, there was a span of 17 bases. The CDR3 bases are TGTGCCAGCCGGTGGGGGCAGGTTGGGAACACTGAAGCTTTCTTT. Translated: CASRWGQVGNTEAFF.

Here the CDR3 DNA reads TGTGCCTGGAAGCGGGCGACCACTGAAGCTTTCTTT. As protein: CAWKRATTEAFF. V gene TRBV30 combines with J gene TRBJ1-1; unclear D gene. The CDR3 contains 12 residues. Germline loops: CDR1 GTSNPN, CDR2 SVGIG (reference sequence). The V and J ends lost 4 bases and 4 bases respectively, with 10 bases between them.

The rearrangement uses TRBV15 and TRBJ1-1; D remains unclear. The CDR3 has 14 amino acids. The V gene's germline CDR1 is LNHNV and CDR2 YYDKDF (reference sequence). Trimming pared 0 bases from V and 7 bases from J, leaving 12 bases between. The CDR3, as DNA: TGTGCCACCAGCAGAGATTCGGGAAGGGATGAAGCTTTCTTT. Residues: CATSRDSGRDEAFF. The full variable domain, with the rest looked up from reference TRBV15 and TRBJ1-1, is DAMVIQNPRYQVTQFGKPVTLSCSQTLNHNVMYWYQQKSSQAPKLLFHYYDKDFNNEADTPDNFQSRRPNTSFCFLDIRSPGLGDTAMYLCATSRDSGRDEAFFGQGTRLTVV.

This clone came up a few times. This chain connects TRBV30 to TRBJ1-2, with a weak D call TRBD1 (6 bases). V was shortened by 3 bases and J by 4 bases, with 18 bases between the two germline ends. The CDR3 consists of 15 residues. CDR1 GTSNPN and CDR2 SVGIG come from the germline V gene (reference sequence). This CDR3 reads CAWSPPGHWGYGYTF. CDR3 nucleotides: TGTGCCTGGAGCCCTCCGGGACACTGGGGCTATGGCTACACCTTC.

Within the sample, this clone is medium-sized. The chain uses TRBV6-8 and TRBJ2-1; D is tentatively TRBD1 or TRBD2 (5 bases each). This CDR3 contains 16 residues. CDR1 and CDR2 from the germline V gene are MNHGY and SAAAGT. With 10 bases removed from V and 2 bases from J, the gap between germline ends came to 21 bases. DNA of the CDR3: TGTGCCACCATGACCGGGGCCGGGAACCCCTACAATGAGCAGTTCTTC. Translation: CATMTGAGNPYNEQFF.

This clone was observed a few times. The chain combines TRBV11-3 with TRBJ1-4, with 9 nucleotides matching TRBD1. CDR1 SGHNT and CDR2 YENEEA come from the germline V gene. The CDR3 consists of 14 residues. V was pared by 4 bases and J by 5 bases, with 2 bases of the junction left unmatched. CDR3 residues: CASSSGTGNEKLFF. The CDR3 DNA reads TGTGCCAGCAGCTCCGGGACAGGGAATGAAAAACTGTTTTTT.

This clone has only a few counts. The chain combines TRBV11-3 with TRBJ2-1; TRBD1 agrees at 10 bases. Per germline, CDR1 SGHNT and CDR2 YENEEA. The CDR3 has 14 amino acids. The V segment lost 3 bases and the J segment 6 bases; nucleotides outside the gene matches: 2. CDR3 sequence reads: CASSFRTGGNEQFF. CDR3 nucleotide sequence: TGTGCCAGCAGCTTTAGGACAGGGGGCAATGAGCAGTTCTTC.

The chain couples TRBV6-8 to TRBJ2-7; D call uncertain. This CDR3 has 14 residues. V was trimmed by 7 bases and J by 6 bases, leaving 19 bases between them. Germline values: CDR1 MNHGY, CDR2 SAAAGT. CDR3 in DNA: TGTGCCAGCACCATAACTGGTTGGGGTTCCGAGCAGTACTTC. Translated: CASTITGWGSEQYF.

Within the sample, this clone is large. The chain has TRBV14 and TRBJ1-1; D gene ambiguous. This CDR3 region has 12 residues. The germline V gene has CDR1 SGHDN and CDR2 FVKESK. Trimming cost V 0 bases and J 11 bases, with 10 bases left between them. The CDR3 loop is CASSQDRRVAFF. CDR3 coding DNA: TGTGCCAGCAGCCAAGATCGGCGGGTGGCTTTCTTT.

Only one count was recorded for this clone. The V gene is TRBV30, the J gene TRBJ1-1; no reliable D call. CDR3 size: 15 residues. The germline gives CDR1 GTSNPN, CDR2 SVGIG (reference sequence). V lost 2 bases, J lost 1 base, and 14 bases lay in between. CDR3 loop: CAWSSIGRPNTEAFF. CDR3 DNA: TGTGCCTGGAGTTCGATAGGCAGGCCGAACACTGAAGCTTTCTTT.

This clone came up a few times. This rearrangement joins TRBV19 to TRBJ1-5, with 8 bases identical to TRBD1. The CDR3 is 17 residues long. J gave up 11 bases and V 5 bases, and 20 bases lay outside the gene matches. Germline CDR1 and CDR2: LNHDA and SQIVND (reference sequence). CDR3 sequence reads: CASSLLPGQATMNAQHF. DNA for the CDR3: TGTGCCAGTAGTCTTTTACCGGGACAGGCGACTATGAACGCCCAGCATTTT.

The chain combines TRBV19 with TRBJ1-4; tentative D call: TRBD1 (5 bases). V lost 3 bases and J lost 10, with 15 bases in between. Germline V gene lookup returns CDR1 LNHDA and CDR2 SQIVND (reference sequence). The CDR3 is 14 amino acids. Here the CDR3 reads CASSIGAGWRKLFF. As DNA, the CDR3 is TGTGCCAGTAGTATTGGGGCAGGTTGGCGAAAACTGTTTTTT.